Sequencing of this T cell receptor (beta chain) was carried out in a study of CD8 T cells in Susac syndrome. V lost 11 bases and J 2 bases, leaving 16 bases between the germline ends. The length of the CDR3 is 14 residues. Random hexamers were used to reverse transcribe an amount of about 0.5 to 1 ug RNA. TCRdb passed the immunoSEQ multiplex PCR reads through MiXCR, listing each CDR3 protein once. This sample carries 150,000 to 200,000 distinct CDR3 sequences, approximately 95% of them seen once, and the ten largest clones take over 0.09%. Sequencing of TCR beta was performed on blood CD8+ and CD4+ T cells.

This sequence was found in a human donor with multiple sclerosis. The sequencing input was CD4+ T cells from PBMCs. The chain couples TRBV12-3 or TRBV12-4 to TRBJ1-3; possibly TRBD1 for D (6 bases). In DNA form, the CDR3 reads TGTGCCGGAGCGACAGGCCGTACTGGAAACACCATATATTTT. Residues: CAGATGRTGNTIYF.